The 27 T cell receptor beta chains listed next were all sequenced from one sample in a study of blood T cell repertoires in COVID-19. Sequencing was performed with immunoSEQ multiplex PCR; in TCRdb, only in-frame clones are kept and a portion is missing. The sample consists of about 210,000 clones, about 92% of them appearing once. The sequenced material came from peripheral blood. These TCRs come from a man aged 30 to 45 with acute or convalescent COVID-19.

V gene TRBV5-1 combines with J gene TRBJ1-2; D is undetermined. V gave up 0 bases and J gave up 6 bases, with 9 bases separating them. Germline V gene sequence: CDR1 SGHRS, CDR2 YFSETQ. The CDR3 runs 13 residues. This CDR3 is CASSLEQIDGYTF. The CDR3, as DNA: TGCGCCAGCAGCTTGGAACAGATCGATGGCTACACCTTC.

V usage is TRBV7-9 and J usage is TRBJ1-4; D ambiguous. With 5 bases removed from V and 3 bases from J, the gap between germline ends came to 13 bases. The CDR3 covers 15 residues. Germline loops: CDR1 SEHNR, CDR2 FQNEAQ (reference sequence). In DNA form, the CDR3 reads TGTGCCAGCAGCCCCTTTGATACATCTAATGAAAAACTGTTTTTT. It translates to CASSPFDTSNEKLFF.

J is TRBJ1-1 and V is TRBV6-6, with 9 bases matching TRBD1. The CDR3 runs 14 residues. Germline V lookup: CDR1 MNHNY, CDR2 SVGAGI (reference sequence). V lost 6 bases, J lost 2 bases, and 4 bases stayed unmatched. CDR3 sequence reads: CASRGQGSNTEAFF. The CDR3 coding sequence is TGTGCCAGCAGGGGACAGGGATCTAACACTGAAGCTTTCTTT.

The chain has TRBV5-8 and TRBJ1-1; D uncertain. Trimming stripped 4 bases from V and 5 bases from J, with 9 bases between. Germline V CDR1 and CDR2: SGHTS, YDEGEE. This CDR3 is 12 amino acids long. The CDR3 is CASSMGRTEAFF. The CDR3 nucleotides read TGTGCCAGCAGCATGGGGAGGACTGAAGCTTTCTTT.

This clone was detected only once. V and J are TRBV7-3 and TRBJ2-1; 9 bases map to TRBD1. The ends lost 5 bases at V and 3 bases at J; junction bases unmatched: 5. The length of the CDR3 is 15 residues. Germline V gene sequence: CDR1 SGHTA, CDR2 FQGTGA. CDR3 bases: TGTGCCAGCAGCCCAACAGGGGGCTTCTACAATGAGCAGTTCTTC. Protein: CASSPTGGFYNEQFF.

A few counts support this clone. V and J are TRBV2 and TRBJ1-2; D gene ambiguous. Germline V gene lookup returns CDR1 SNHLY and CDR2 FYNNEI. V lost 7 bases and J lost 0, with 12 bases in between. This CDR3 contains 14 residues. CDR3 in amino acids: CASNRGISNYGYTF. The CDR3 coding sequence is TGTGCCAGCAATAGAGGGATTTCTAACTATGGCTACACCTTC.

This chain connects TRBV6-7 to TRBJ2-7; 8 nucleotides match TRBD1. TRBV6-7 is annotated as an ORF whose role is uncertain. The J segment lost 3 bases and the V segment lost 6 bases, leaving 10 bases of the junction unmatched. CDR3 size: 15 residues. CDR3 coding DNA: TGTGCCAGCAGGCCGGACAGGGCAACCTTCTACGAGCAGTACTTC. Its translation: CASRPDRATFYEQYF.

The chain joins TRBV7-9 to TRBJ2-2, with D hard to call. The length of the CDR3 is 16 residues. With 1 base removed from V and 2 bases from J, the gap between germline ends came to 11 bases. CDR1 SEHNR and CDR2 FQNEAQ come from the germline V gene (reference sequence). This CDR3 reads CASSLVSGLNTGELFF. The CDR3 DNA follows: TGTGCCAGCAGCTTAGTATCTGGCCTTAACACCGGGGAGCTGTTTTTT.

The V call is TRBV28, the J call TRBJ2-1; maybe TRBD1 (5 bases). This CDR3 is 14 amino acids long. The V and J ends lost 2 bases and 10 bases respectively, with 15 bases between them. CDR1 and CDR2 (germline): MDHEN, SYDVKM. CDR3 sequence (DNA): TGTGCCAGCAGTTTACCATATGGACAAGGCGAGCAGTTCTTC. Protein product: CASSLPYGQGEQFF.

This chain uses TRBV11-2 with TRBJ1-1; 8 bases agree with TRBD1. Trimming at V came to 5 bases and at J to 4 bases, leaving 9 bases not matched to a gene. The germline V gene has CDR1 SGHAT and CDR2 FQNNGV. The CDR3 spans 15 residues. CDR3 protein: CASSTDRVRTTEAFF. CDR3 nucleotides: TGTGCCAGCAGCACGGACAGGGTAAGGACCACTGAAGCTTTCTTT. The whole variable domain, filled in from reference TRBV11-2 and TRBJ1-1, reads EAGVAQSPRYKIIEKRQSVAFWCNPISGHATLYWYQQILGQGPKLLIQFQNNGVVDDSQLPKDRFSAERLKGVDSTLKIQPAKLEDSAVYLCASSTDRVRTTEAFFGQGTRLTVV.

The V call is TRBV9, the J call TRBJ1-5; D is possibly TRBD1 (5 bases). V lost 5 bases, J lost 5 bases, and 8 bases lay in between. The germline CDR1 and CDR2 sequences are SGDLS and YYNGEE. The length of the CDR3 is 12 residues. CDR3 sequence reads: CASSGGDQPQHF. In DNA, the CDR3 is TGTGCCAGCAGTGGGGGGGATCAGCCCCAGCATTTT.

The rearrangement joins TRBV4-1 to TRBJ2-7; D not certain. Trimming removed 4 bases from V and 0 bases from J, with 7 bases in between. This CDR3 region has 13 residues. CDR1 and CDR2 (germline): MGHRA, YSYEKL. In DNA form, the CDR3 reads TGCGCCAGCAGCCCCCTCTCCTCCTACGAGCAGTACTTC. It encodes CASSPLSSYEQYF.

The chain uses TRBV2 and TRBJ2-7; 9 positions match TRBD1. With 5 bases clipped from V and 7 bases from J, the junction kept 12 bases outside the gene matches. The V gene's germline CDR1 is SNHLY and CDR2 FYNNEI. This CDR3 contains 15 residues. The CDR3 sequence is CASSLTGTGMEEQYF. The CDR3 DNA is TGTGCCAGCAGTCTCACCGGGACAGGGATGGAGGAGCAGTACTTC.

The chain carries TRBV27 and TRBJ2-2; 11 nucleotides match TRBD1. This CDR3 comprises 19 residues. CDR1 MNHEY and CDR2 SMNVEV come from the germline V gene (reference sequence). The V segment lost 7 bases and the J segment 3 bases; nucleotides outside the gene matches: 16. The CDR3 loop is CASIESPGQGAVHTGELFF. As DNA, the CDR3 is TGTGCCAGCATCGAGTCCCCCGGACAGGGGGCAGTGCACACCGGGGAGCTGTTTTTT.

The chain has TRBV21-1 and TRBJ2-5; no check of the table's D call, TRBD2, against the DNA was made. TRBV21-1 is given as a pseudogene. CDR3 length equals 17 residues. The CDR3 nucleotides read TGTGCCAGCAGCTCCGTCCTGTCTGGCGGAATTCAAGAGACCCAGTACTTC. Amino acids: CASSSVLSGGIQETQYF.

CDR3 sequence: CASSLAFGGKRADTQYF. CDR3 coding DNA: TGTGCCAGCAGCTTAGCTTTTGGCGGGAAGAGGGCAGATACGCAGTATTTT. The rearrangement uses TRBV7-9 and TRBJ2-3; TRBD2 might be the D (6 bases). V was shortened by 0 bases and J by 4 bases, with 17 bases between the two germline ends. Germline V gene data show CDR1 as SEHNR and CDR2 as FQNEAQ (reference sequence). CDR3 length equals 17 residues.

The J gene is TRBJ1-5, the V gene TRBV5-1; TRBD1 is a possible D gene (5 bases). V gave up 0 bases and J gave up 7 bases, with 11 bases separating them. The CDR3 is 14 amino acids. CDR1 is SGHRS and CDR2 is YFSETQ in the germline V gene. CDR3 sequence: CASSLGQTVQPQHF. CDR3 nucleotide sequence: TGCGCCAGCAGCTTGGGTCAGACAGTCCAGCCCCAGCATTTT.

This clone appeared once. The chain carries TRBV5-1 and TRBJ2-3, with 8 bases fitting TRBD2. Germline trimming cut 2 bases from V and 6 bases from J; bases unmatched to any gene: 5. The CDR3 has 14 residues. Germline CDR1 SGHRS, CDR2 YFSETQ. The CDR3 bases are TGCGCCAGCAGCTTCGGGGGGGAGCGTGATACGCAGTATTTT. Translation: CASSFGGERDTQYF.

The CDR3 spells CASSQNTQAEAFF. The CDR3, as DNA: TGTGCCAGCAGCCAAAACACCCAGGCTGAAGCTTTCTTT. The chain joins TRBV3-1 (or the pseudogene TRBV3-2) to TRBJ1-1; D call uncertain. V dropped 2 bases and J dropped 6 bases, with 10 bases sitting between them. CDR3 length equals 13 residues. Germline lookup yields CDR1 LGHDT and CDR2 YNNKEL (reference sequence).

This CDR3 is CATGGPDQPQHF. CDR3 nucleotide sequence: TGTGCCACGGGGGGTCCTGATCAGCCCCAGCATTTT. The chain employs TRBV9 and TRBJ1-5; D possibly corresponds to TRBD1 (5 bases). Trimming took 9 bases from V and 5 from J, leaving 12 bases between them. Germline V gene lookup returns CDR1 SGDLS and CDR2 YYNGEE. The CDR3 extends over 12 amino acids.

The rearrangement links TRBV6-5 to TRBJ1-4; tentatively, D is TRBD1 (5 bases). CDR3 length: 13 amino acids. Germline CDR1 MNHEY, CDR2 SVGAGI. V lost 4 bases and J lost 4, with 7 bases in between. The DNA for the CDR3 is TGTGCCAGCAGTTTGGGACTTAATGAAAAACTGTTTTTT. It yields the protein CASSLGLNEKLFF.

V gene TRBV2 combines with J gene TRBJ1-5, with D tentatively TRBD1 (5 bases). Germline loops: CDR1 SNHLY, CDR2 FYNNEI. The V gene lost 7 bases and the J gene lost 2 bases, with 12 bases spanning the gap. The CDR3 covers 14 residues. Written as DNA, the CDR3 is TGTGCCAGCACCTATGACAGCGGCAATCAGCCCCAGCATTTT. Translated: CASTYDSGNQPQHF.

This sequence joins TRBV7-8 and TRBJ1-5; D not certain. In germline, CDR1 is SGHVS, CDR2 FQNEAQ. The CDR3 extends over 15 amino acids. V shed 1 base and J shed 5 bases, with 12 bases lying between them. The chain's CDR3 is CASSLVSGSHQPQHF. The CDR3 DNA sequence: TGTGCCAGCAGCTTAGTTTCCGGGAGCCATCAGCCCCAGCATTTT.

V usage is TRBV10-2 and J usage is TRBJ2-5; 7 bases fit TRBD2. The V segment lost 4 bases and the J segment 5 bases; nucleotides outside the gene matches: 1. The CDR3 loop spans 12 amino acids. CDR1 WSHSY and CDR2 SAAADI come from the germline V gene. The CDR3 nucleotides read TGCGCCAGCAGTGGGGGAGGGGAGACCCAGTACTTC. It encodes CASSGGGETQYF.

The CDR3 DNA reads as TGCGCCACCATGACGGGGGGGGCCGGGAATGAGCAGTTCTTC. It is translated as CATMTGGAGNEQFF. The chain uses TRBV5-1 and TRBJ2-1; 8 bases align to TRBD2. The germline V gene encodes CDR1 SGHRS and CDR2 YFSETQ. Trimming cost V 9 bases and J 7 bases; bases outside gene matches: 12. The CDR3 covers 14 residues.

This chain uses TRBV5-4 with TRBJ1-3, with TRBD1 identical over 8 bases. The CDR3 totals 17 residues. The trim removed 4 bases at V and 1 base at J, leaving 10 bases unmatched. The germline V gene has CDR1 SGHNT and CDR2 YYREEE (reference sequence). The CDR3 reads CASSVTGTGRSGNTIYF. The DNA of the CDR3 is TGTGCCAGCAGCGTAACCGGGACAGGACGTTCTGGAAACACCATATATTTT.

The chain links TRBV19 to TRBJ1-2; TRBD1 aligns across 10 bases. The J segment lost 4 bases and the V segment lost 4 bases, leaving 3 bases of the junction unmatched. This CDR3 contains 14 residues. CDR1 is LNHDA and CDR2 is SQIVND in the germline V gene (reference sequence). The CDR3 sequence: CASSTGQGFYGYTF. The CDR3 DNA reads as TGTGCCAGTAGTACGGGACAGGGGTTCTATGGCTACACCTTC.